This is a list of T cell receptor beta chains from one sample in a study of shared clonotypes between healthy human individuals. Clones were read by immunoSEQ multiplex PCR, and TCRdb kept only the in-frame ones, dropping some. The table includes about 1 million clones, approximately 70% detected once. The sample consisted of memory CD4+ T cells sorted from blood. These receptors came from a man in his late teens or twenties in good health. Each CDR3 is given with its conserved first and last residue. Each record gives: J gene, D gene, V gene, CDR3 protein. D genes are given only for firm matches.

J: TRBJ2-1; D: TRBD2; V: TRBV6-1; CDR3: CASSEVTSGLYNEQFF
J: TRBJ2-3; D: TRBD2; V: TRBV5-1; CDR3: CASSLRASGDDTQYF
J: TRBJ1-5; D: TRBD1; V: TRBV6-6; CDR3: CASSSPDRGNQPQHF
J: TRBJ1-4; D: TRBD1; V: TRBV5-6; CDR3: CASSLGQSEKLFF
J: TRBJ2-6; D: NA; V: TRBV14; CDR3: CASSVYLGANVLTF
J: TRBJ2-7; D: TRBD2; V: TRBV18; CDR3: CASSGLAGDGEQYF
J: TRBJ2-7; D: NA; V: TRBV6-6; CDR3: CASSYSMGDGYEQYF
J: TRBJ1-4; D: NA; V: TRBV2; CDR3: CATESAGVTNEKLFF
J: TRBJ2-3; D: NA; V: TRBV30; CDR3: CAWSVKGTDTQYF
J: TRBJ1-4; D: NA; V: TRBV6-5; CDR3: CARGQGNEKLFF
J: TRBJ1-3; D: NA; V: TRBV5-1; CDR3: CASSLGTTGNTIYF
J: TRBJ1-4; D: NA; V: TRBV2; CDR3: CASKQGTTNEKLFF
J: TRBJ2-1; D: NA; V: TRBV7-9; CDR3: CASGGTPSYNEQFF
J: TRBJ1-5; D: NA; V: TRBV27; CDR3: CASSLYGQNQPQHF
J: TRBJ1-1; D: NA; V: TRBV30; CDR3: CAWSQDGGSTEAFF
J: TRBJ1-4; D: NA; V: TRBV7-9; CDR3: CASSAGRFEKLFF
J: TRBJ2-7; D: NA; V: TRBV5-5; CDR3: CASSLEGTYEQYF
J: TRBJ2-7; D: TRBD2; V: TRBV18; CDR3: CASSPREGPYEQYF
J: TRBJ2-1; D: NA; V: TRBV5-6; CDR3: CASSPGNRAPNNEQFF
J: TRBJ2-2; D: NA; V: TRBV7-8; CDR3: CASSLETAFGELFF
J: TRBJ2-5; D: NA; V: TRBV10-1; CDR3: CASSGPLPAPGAQYF
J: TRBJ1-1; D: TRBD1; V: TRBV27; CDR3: CASSLDRRIMNTEAFF
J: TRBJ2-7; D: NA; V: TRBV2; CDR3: CASSADAAYEQYF
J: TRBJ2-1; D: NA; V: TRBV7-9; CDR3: CASSPRGAYNEQFF
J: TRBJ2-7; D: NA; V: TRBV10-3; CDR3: CAISDSVSEQYF
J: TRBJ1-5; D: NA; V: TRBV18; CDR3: CASSLRDSNNQPQHF
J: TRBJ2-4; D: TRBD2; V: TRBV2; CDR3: CASSERVAGDLAKNIQYF
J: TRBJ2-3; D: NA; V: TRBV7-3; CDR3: CASSSPPDTQYF
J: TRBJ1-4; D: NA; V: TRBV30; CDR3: CAGNGTPNEKLFF
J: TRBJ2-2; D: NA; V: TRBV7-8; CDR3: CASRDQIIRDGELFF
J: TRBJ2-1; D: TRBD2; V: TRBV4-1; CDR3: CASSQVQYPSGRDEQFF
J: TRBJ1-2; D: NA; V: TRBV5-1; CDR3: CASSLGGNYGYTF
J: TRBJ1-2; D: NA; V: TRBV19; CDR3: CASSSGQKYGYTF
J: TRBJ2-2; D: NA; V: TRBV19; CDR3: CASSHRMNTGELFF
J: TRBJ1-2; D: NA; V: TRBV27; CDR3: CASRGVSSSNYGYTF
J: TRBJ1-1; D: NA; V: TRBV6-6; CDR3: CASSYQENTEAFF
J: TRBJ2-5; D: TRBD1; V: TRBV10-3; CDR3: CAISDPDRRETQYF